The 5 T cell receptor beta chains below were found in one sample sequenced in a study. TCRdb independently ran MiXCR on the 5' RACE reads; one entry per CDR3 protein. Of 6,000 or so distinct CDR3 sequences in the sample, roughly 59% were seen once. The specimen was naive CD4+ T cells sorted from blood. Sample subset: naive CD4+ T cells, CD4+CD45RA+CD25-. The receptor set was obtained from a female donor with breast cancer.

The chain couples TRBV20-1 to TRBJ1-6; TRBD1 aligns across 11 bases. Unmatched junction bases numbered 13, after V lost 6 bases and J lost 6 bases. The CDR3 loop spans 17 amino acids. Germline V CDR1 and CDR2: DFQATT, SNEGSKA (reference sequence). CDR3 amino acids: CSARNPGQGVTNSPLHF. In nucleotides, the CDR3 is TGCAGTGCCAGAAACCCGGGACAGGGGGTAACTAATTCACCCCTCCACTTT.

V and J are TRBV7-2 and TRBJ1-5; possibly TRBD1 for D (5 bases). Trimming took off 5 bases at V and 4 bases at J, with 12 bases between the two ends. This CDR3 is 14 amino acids long. Germline CDR1 is SGHTA and CDR2 is FQGNSA. CDR3 in DNA: TGTGCCAGCAGCCAGGACACTAGAAATCAGCCCCAGCATTTT. Translated: CASSQDTRNQPQHF.

This clonotype was counted a few times. The chain links TRBV18 to TRBJ1-2; D is ambiguous. Germline lookup yields CDR1 KGHSH and CDR2 LQKENI. Trimming took 0 bases from V and 8 from J, leaving 7 bases between them. This CDR3 is 12 amino acids long. As DNA, the CDR3 is TGTGCCAGCTCACCACCTGTTTGGGGCTACACCTTC. Its translation is CASSPPVWGYTF.

The chain uses TRBV6-6 and TRBJ2-5; D not resolved. This CDR3 is built from 13 residues. Per the germline V gene, CDR1 is MNHNY and CDR2 is SVGAGI (reference sequence). V was trimmed by 7 bases and J by 4 bases, leaving 13 bases between them. Here the CDR3 DNA reads TGTGCCAGCACCCGCGGTTCTAGAGAGACCCAGTACTTC. Its protein is CASTRGSRETQYF.

This clonotype was recorded a few times. The rearrangement uses TRBV20-1 and TRBJ2-7; D tentatively fits TRBD1 or TRBD2 (5 bases each). The V end lost 0 bases, the J end lost 0 bases, and 15 bases lay between the germline ends. Germline V CDR1 and CDR2: DFQATT, SNEGSKA (reference sequence). CDR3 size: 16 residues. The CDR3 DNA is TGCAGTGCTAGAGATTTGAACGGGGCGAGCTCCTACGAGCAGTACTTC. Translating gives CSARDLNGASSYEQYF.